This record looks at one T cell receptor (beta chain) sequence and its context. After removal of 7 bases from V and 4 bases from J, the junction contained 8 bases not matched to a gene. The germline gives CDR1 GTSNPN, CDR2 SVGIG (reference sequence). This CDR3 comprises 13 residues. Study processing details: Reference gene primer amplification yielded estimated nucleated cell counts. Libraries were prepared by immunoSEQ multiplex PCR; TCRdb keeps only in-frame clonotypes and omits some of them. V, J and clone size are taken as reported in that table, and D and trimming were inferred from the DNA itself. The table lists roughly 260,000 clones, roughly 86% of them singletons. This entry is derived from a study of blood T cell repertoires in COVID-19.

The clonotype comes from a woman aged 25 to 45 with COVID-19, enrolled during active disease. This rearrangement joins TRBV30 to TRBJ2-5; 8 positions match TRBD1. The material sequenced was peripheral blood. The CDR3 loop reads CAYTKDRAETQYF. The CDR3 DNA follows: TGTGCCTACACGAAGGACAGGGCAGAGACCCAGTACTTC.